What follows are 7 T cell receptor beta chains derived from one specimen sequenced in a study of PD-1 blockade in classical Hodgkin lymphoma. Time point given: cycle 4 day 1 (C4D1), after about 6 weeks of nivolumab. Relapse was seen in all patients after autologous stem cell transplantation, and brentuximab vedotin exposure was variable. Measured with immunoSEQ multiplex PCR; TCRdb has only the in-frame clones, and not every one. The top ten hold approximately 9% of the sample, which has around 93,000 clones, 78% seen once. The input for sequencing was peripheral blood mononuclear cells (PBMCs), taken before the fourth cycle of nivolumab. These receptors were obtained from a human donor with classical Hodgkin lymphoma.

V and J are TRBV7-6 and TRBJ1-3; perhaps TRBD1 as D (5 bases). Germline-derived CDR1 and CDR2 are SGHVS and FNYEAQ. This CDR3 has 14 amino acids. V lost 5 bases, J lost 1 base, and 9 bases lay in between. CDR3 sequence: CASSPSGSGNTIYF. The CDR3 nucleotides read TGTGCCAGCAGCCCCTCAGGGTCTGGAAACACCATATATTTT.

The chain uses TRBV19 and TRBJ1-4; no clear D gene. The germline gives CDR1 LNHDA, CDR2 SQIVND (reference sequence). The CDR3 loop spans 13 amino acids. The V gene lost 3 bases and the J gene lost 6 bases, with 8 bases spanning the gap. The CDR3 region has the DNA TGTGCCAGTAGTATCGGATCAGATGAAAAACTGTTTTTT. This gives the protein CASSIGSDEKLFF. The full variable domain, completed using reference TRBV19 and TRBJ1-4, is DGGITQSPKYLFRKEGQNVTLSCEQNLNHDAMYWYRQDPGQGLRLIYYSQIVNDFQKGDIAEGYSVSREKKESFPLTVTSAQKNPTAFYLCASSIGSDEKLFFGSGTQLSVL.

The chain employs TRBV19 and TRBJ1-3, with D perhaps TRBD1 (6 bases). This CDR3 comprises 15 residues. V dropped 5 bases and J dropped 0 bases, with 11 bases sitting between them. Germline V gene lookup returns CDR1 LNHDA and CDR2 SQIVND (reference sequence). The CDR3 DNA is TGTGCCAGTAGTGCTCAGGGGATCTCTGGAAACACCATATATTTT. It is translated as CASSAQGISGNTIYF.

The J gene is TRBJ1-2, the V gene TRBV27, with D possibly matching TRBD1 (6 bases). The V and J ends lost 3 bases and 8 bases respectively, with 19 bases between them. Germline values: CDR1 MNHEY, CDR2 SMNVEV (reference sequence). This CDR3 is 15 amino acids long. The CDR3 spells CASSLTGGQWGGYTF. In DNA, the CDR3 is TGTGCCAGCAGTTTGACCGGGGGCCAGTGGGGCGGCTACACCTTC.

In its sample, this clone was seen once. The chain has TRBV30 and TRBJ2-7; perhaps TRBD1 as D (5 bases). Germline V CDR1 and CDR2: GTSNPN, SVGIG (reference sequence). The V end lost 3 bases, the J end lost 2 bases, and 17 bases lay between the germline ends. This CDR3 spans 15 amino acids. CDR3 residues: CAWSPEQTEPYEQYF. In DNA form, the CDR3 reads TGTGCCTGGAGCCCCGAACAGACAGAACCCTACGAGCAGTACTTC.

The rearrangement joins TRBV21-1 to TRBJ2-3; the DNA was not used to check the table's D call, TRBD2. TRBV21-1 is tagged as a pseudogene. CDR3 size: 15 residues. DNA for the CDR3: TGTGCCAGCAACCCCTGCGGGAGGGCCGGAGATACGCAGTATTTT. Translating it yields CASNPCGRAGDTQYF.

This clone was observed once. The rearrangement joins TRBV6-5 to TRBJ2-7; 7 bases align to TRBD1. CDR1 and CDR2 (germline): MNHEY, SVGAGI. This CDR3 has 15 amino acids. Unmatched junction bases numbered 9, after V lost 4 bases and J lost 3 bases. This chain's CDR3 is CASSSLWQGDYEQYF. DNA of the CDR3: TGTGCCAGCAGTTCCCTCTGGCAGGGGGACTACGAGCAGTACTTC.